These 7 T cell receptor beta chains share one sample of origin, sequenced in a study of spatial heterogeneity in lung cancer. As to time point: blood at routine non-recurrence follow-up after resection. Using its own MiXCR run on the 5' RACE reads, TCRdb lists one record per CDR3 protein. The sample has 110,000 or so distinct CDR3 sequences, 10% to 13% seen once. The sequenced sample was PBMCs, obtained at follow-up. The receptors were sampled from a female donor with early-stage non-small cell lung cancer.

The DNA for the CDR3 is TGTGCCAGCAAAGAGACAGCCTCCTACGAGCAGTACTTC. Encoded protein: CASKETASYEQYF. This rearrangement joins TRBV6-6 to TRBJ2-7; weak D call: TRBD1 (5 bases). From germline, CDR1 is MNHNY and CDR2 SVGAGI (reference sequence). V lost 7 bases and J 0 bases, leaving 10 bases between the germline ends. The CDR3 has 13 residues.

A single count supports this clonotype. This sequence joins TRBV12-3 or TRBV12-4 and TRBJ2-3, with 8 bases that match TRBD1. J gave up 6 bases and V 4 bases, and 12 bases lay outside the gene matches. The CDR3 loop spans 16 amino acids. The CDR3 is CASSWVQGAPSDTQYF. CDR3 nucleotide sequence: TGTGCCAGCAGTTGGGTCCAGGGGGCGCCTAGTGATACGCAGTATTTT.

In this sample, this clonotype turned up a few times. The chain combines TRBV18 with TRBJ2-5; the D gene is possibly TRBD1 (5 bases). Germline CDR1 and CDR2: KGHSH and LQKENI. The CDR3 consists of 16 residues. Trimming pared 3 bases from V and 2 bases from J, leaving 16 bases between. CDR3 DNA sequence: TGTGCCAGCTCACCTAATGGCCAGGGCCTACAAGAGACCCAGTACTTC. Translating it yields CASSPNGQGLQETQYF.

This clonotype was detected many times. This chain connects TRBV7-2 to TRBJ2-1; 7 bases align to TRBD2. V dropped 4 bases and J dropped 2; count of bases not matched to a gene: 8. CDR1 and CDR2 from the germline V gene are SGHTA and FQGNSA. This CDR3 contains 16 residues. The CDR3 spells CASSSVLAPAYNEQFF. The CDR3 DNA is TGTGCCAGCAGCTCCGTACTAGCGCCCGCCTACAATGAGCAGTTCTTC.

This clonotype was observed a few times. The rearrangement links TRBV30 to TRBJ1-3; D possibly corresponds to TRBD1 (5 bases). The CDR3 sequence is 13 residues long. In germline, CDR1 is GTSNPN, CDR2 SVGIG (reference sequence). With 3 bases removed from V and 2 bases from J, the gap between germline ends came to 8 bases. CDR3 bases: TGTGCCTGGAGGGGACTCACTGGAAACACCATATATTTT. It codes for CAWRGLTGNTIYF. The full variable domain, completed using reference TRBV30 and TRBJ1-3, is SQTIHQWPATLVQPVGSPLSLECTVEGTSNPNLYWYRQAAGRGLQLLFYSVGIGQISSEVPQNLSASRPQDRQFILSSKKLLLSDSGFYLCAWRGLTGNTIYFGEGSWLTVV.

This clonotype was seen a handful of times. The CDR3 coding sequence is TGTGCCACCAGTGATACGACAGATGAAGCTTTCTTT. Translation gives CATSDTTDEAFF. The rearrangement uses TRBV24-1 and TRBJ1-1, with D perhaps matching TRBD1 (5 bases). The V gene lost 3 bases and the J gene lost 7 bases, with 8 bases spanning the gap. The CDR3 consists of 12 residues. CDR1 is KGHDR and CDR2 is SFDVKD in the germline V gene.

This clonotype was seen many times. The CDR3 region has the DNA TGTGCCACCAGTGATACGGCACTCCAAGAGACCCAGTACTTC. Its translation: CATSDTALQETQYF. The V and J genes are TRBV24-1 and TRBJ2-5; D unresolved. Trimming cost V 3 bases and J 1 base, with 8 bases left between them. The CDR3 extends over 14 amino acids. CDR1 is KGHDR, CDR2 SFDVKD, per germline.